One T cell receptor beta chain is described in this entry. Its antigen is unknown. It has no much larger one-base neighbor in the sample; base qualities were not kept. Collaborating institutions collected whole blood in K2EDTA tubes following their own protocols. For TCRbeta analysis, collaborator samples were shipped as frozen whole blood, as isolated PBMCs, or as DNA extracted from either sample type. TCRbeta CDR3 regions were amplified from genomic DNA by means of the immunoSEQ Assay, a bias-controlled multiplex PCR. The study's processing was this. The number of nucleated cells in each sample was estimated by amplification of reference gene primers within the assay. Sequence reads were collapsed and filtered to measure the absolute abundance of every unique TCRbeta CDR3 rearrangement. For each sample, productive Simpson clonality was calculated as the square root of Simpson's diversity index over productive rearrangements. Imported from immuneACCESS, the table was reduced by TCRdb to in-frame sequences with V and J called. These copies leave out some clones; in studies compared against another copy, an unresolved V gene accounts for under half, and the cause of the remainder is not known. The DNA was the basis for D and trimming; V, J and clone size are from that table. The sample table shows under 300,000 clones, and 80% to 90% are seen once. Of the sample, under 6.5% is held by the ten largest clones.

These data come from a study of blood T cell repertoires in COVID-19 (dated by TCRdb to the early 2020s). With regard to the full study: The collaborator samples originated in the United States, Italy and Spain and spanned the acute and convalescent phases of COVID-19. The prospective study material was composed of cDNA or gDNA derived from T cells, B-cell-depleted T cells, or PBMCs. Deeply sampled blood TCRbeta repertoires from subjects exposed to, actively infected with, or recovered from COVID-19 were included in the dataset. Samples were obtained from the ongoing ImmuneRACE study (first 160 participants) and from 1,000 to 1,500 subjects provided by 6 global collaborators. The repertoires were released in a freely available public database meant as a resource for research on the immune response to SARS-CoV-2. Where available, HLA class I and class II types were obtained from metadata supplied by the sample provider rather than from assay-based typing. The sample metadata nearly always contained a de-identified subject ID, COVID-19 status, age in years and sex.

For CDR1 and CDR2, the germline V gene lists SGDLS and YYNGEE. The CDR3 starts with the cysteine, ends with the phenylalanine, and has 16 residues. Of all the DNA, just the CDR3 is kept, 48 bases in frame from base 1. V gives up 4 bases and J gives up 3 bases, and the segment between their germline ends measures 14 bases. Beyond this particular receptor, the publication reports: How much clinical and demographic metadata was included differed by source and by participant, and the metadata was provided uncurated.

The chain is made from TRBV9 and TRBJ2-6; a tentative D call is TRBD2 (5 bases match). Specimen: peripheral blood. The clonotype originates from a man between 60 and 70 years old with acute or convalescent COVID-19. The sequenced DNA is TGTGCCAGCAGCCCTTTCCGGACTGATGGGGCCAACGTCCTGACTTTC. Its translation reads: CASSPFRTDGANVLTF.